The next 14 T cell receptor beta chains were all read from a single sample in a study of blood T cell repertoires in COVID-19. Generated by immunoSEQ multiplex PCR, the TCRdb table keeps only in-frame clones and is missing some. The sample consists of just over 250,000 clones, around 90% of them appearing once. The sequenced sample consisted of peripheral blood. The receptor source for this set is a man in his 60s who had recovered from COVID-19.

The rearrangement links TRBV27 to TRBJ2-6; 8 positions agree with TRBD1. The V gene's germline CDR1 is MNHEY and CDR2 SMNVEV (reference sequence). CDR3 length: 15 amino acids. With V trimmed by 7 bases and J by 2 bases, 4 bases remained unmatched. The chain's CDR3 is CASNRQGTGANVLTF. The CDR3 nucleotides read TGTGCCAGCAATAGACAGGGGACTGGGGCCAACGTCCTGACTTTC.

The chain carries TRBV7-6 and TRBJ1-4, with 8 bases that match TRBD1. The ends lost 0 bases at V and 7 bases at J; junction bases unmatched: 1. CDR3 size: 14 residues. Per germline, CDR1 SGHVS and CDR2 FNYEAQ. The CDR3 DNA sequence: TGTGCCAGCAGCTTAGCAGACAGGGGTGAAAAACTGTTTTTT. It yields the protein CASSLADRGEKLFF. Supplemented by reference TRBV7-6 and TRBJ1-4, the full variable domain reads GAGVSQSPRYKVTKRGQDVALRCDPISGHVSLYWYRQALGQGPEFLTYFNYEAQQDKSGLPNDRFSAERPEGSISTLTIQRTEQRDSAMYRCASSLADRGEKLFFGSGTQLSVL.

The CDR3 spells CASSPSRDEQARGEKLFF. The DNA for the CDR3 is TGTGCCAGCTCACCATCTCGCGATGAGCAGGCCCGTGGTGAAAAACTGTTTTTT. This chain connects TRBV18 to TRBJ1-4; D remains ambiguous. CDR1 KGHSH and CDR2 LQKENI come from the germline V gene. The V end was cut by 2 bases, the J end by 7 bases, with 23 bases between. The CDR3 length is 18 residues.

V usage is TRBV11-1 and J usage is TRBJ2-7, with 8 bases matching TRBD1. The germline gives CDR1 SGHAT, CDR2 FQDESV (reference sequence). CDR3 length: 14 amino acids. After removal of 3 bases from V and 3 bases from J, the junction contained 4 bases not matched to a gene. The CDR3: CASSLGTGLYEQYF. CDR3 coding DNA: TGTGCCAGCAGCTTGGGGACAGGCCTCTACGAGCAGTACTTC. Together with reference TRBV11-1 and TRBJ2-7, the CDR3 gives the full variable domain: EAEVAQSPRYKITEKSQAVAFWCDPISGHATLYWYRQILGQGPELLVQFQDESVVDDSQLPKDRFSAERLKGVDSTLKIQPAELGDSAMYLCASSLGTGLYEQYFGPGTRLTVT.

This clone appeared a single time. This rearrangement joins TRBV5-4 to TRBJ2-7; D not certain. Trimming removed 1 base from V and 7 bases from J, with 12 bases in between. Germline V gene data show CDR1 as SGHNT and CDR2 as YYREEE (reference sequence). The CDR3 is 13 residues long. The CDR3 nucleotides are TGTGCCAGCAGCTTGTTACTACGGGTAGAGCAGTACTTC. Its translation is CASSLLLRVEQYF.

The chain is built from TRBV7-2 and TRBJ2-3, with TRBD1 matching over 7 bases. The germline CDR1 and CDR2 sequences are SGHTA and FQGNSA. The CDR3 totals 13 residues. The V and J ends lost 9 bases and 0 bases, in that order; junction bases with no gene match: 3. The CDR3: CASRQGSTDTQYF. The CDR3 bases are TGTGCCAGTCGACAGGGAAGCACAGATACGCAGTATTTT.

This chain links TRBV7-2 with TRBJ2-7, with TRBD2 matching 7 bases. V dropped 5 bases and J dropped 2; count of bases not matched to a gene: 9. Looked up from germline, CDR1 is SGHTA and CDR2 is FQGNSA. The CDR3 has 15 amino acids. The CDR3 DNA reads TGTGCCAGCAGCCCAAGACAAGCGGGAACCTACGAGCAGTACTTC. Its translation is CASSPRQAGTYEQYF.

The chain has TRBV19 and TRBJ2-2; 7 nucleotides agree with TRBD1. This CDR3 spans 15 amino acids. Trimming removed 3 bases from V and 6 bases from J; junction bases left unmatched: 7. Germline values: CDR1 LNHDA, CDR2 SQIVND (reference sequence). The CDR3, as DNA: TGTGCCAGTAGTATCAAAGGGGGCAGGTCCGGGGAGCTGTTTTTT. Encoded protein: CASSIKGGRSGELFF.

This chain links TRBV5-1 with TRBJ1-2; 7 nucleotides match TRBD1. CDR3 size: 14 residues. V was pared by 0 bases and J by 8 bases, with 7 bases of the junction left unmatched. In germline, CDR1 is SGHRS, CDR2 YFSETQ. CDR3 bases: TGCGCCAGCAGCTTGGGCGTAGGGGGCGCAGGCTACACCTTC. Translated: CASSLGVGGAGYTF. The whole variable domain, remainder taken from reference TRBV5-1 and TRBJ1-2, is KAGVTQTPRYLIKTRGQQVTLSCSPISGHRSVSWYQQTPGQGLQFLFEYFSETQRNKGNFPGRFSGRQFSNSRSEMNVSTLELGDSALYLCASSLGVGGAGYTFGSGTRLTVV.

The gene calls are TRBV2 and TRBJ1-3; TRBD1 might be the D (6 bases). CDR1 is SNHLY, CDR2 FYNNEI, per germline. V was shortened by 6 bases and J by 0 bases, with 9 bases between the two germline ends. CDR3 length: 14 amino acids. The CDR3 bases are TGTGCCAGCAGGCAGGGGAGCTCTGGAAACACCATATATTTT. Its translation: CASRQGSSGNTIYF.

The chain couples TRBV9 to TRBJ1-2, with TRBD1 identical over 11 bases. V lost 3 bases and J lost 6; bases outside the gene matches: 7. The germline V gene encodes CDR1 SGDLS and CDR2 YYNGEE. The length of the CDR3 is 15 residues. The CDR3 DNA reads TGTGCCAGCAGCGGATCGGACAGGGGGCTTGATGGCTACACCTTC. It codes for CASSGSDRGLDGYTF.

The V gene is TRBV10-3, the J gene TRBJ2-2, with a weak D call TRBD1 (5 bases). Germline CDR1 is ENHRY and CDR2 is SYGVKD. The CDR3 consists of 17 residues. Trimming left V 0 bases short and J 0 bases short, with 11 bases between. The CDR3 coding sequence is TGTGCCATCAGTGAGTCCAATTCAGGGACGAACACCGGGGAGCTGTTTTTT. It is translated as CAISESNSGTNTGELFF.

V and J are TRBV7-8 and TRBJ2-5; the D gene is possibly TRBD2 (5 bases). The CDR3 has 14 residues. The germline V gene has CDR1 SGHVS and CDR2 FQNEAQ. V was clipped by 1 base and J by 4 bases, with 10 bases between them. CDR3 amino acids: CASSLGRVGETQYF. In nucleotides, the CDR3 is TGTGCCAGCAGCTTAGGGCGGGTGGGAGAGACCCAGTACTTC.

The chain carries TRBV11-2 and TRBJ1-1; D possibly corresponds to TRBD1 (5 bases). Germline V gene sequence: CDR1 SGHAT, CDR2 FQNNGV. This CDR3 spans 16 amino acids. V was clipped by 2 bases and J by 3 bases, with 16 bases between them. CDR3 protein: CASSLQRDPRHTEAFF. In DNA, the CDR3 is TGTGCCAGCAGCTTACAGCGGGACCCCAGACACACTGAAGCTTTCTTT.